The 14 T cell receptor beta chains below were found in one sample sequenced in a study of cytotoxic CD8 clonotypes in ibrutinib-treated CLL. Repertoires were generated with immunoSEQ multiplex PCR, while TCRdb's copy carries only in-frame clones and drops some. Of about 140,000 clones detected, around three quarters appear once; the ten largest clones hold 25% to 30%. Sample: PBMCs, taken after 12 months of ibrutinib treatment. These receptors all come from a human donor with chronic lymphocytic leukemia.

The count of this clone is one. The chain uses TRBV6-6 and TRBJ2-1, with 7 bases that match TRBD1. CDR3 length: 15 amino acids. V lost 2 bases to trimming and J lost 6 bases; unmatched junction nucleotides: 7. Germline values: CDR1 MNHNY, CDR2 SVGAGI (reference sequence). The CDR3 spells CASSYPGQILNEQFF. The CDR3 region has the DNA TGTGCCAGCAGTTACCCGGGACAGATACTCAATGAGCAGTTCTTC.

This clone was detected a few times. This rearrangement joins TRBV30 to TRBJ2-1; D is ambiguous. This CDR3 region has 13 residues. Germline V CDR1 and CDR2: GTSNPN, SVGIG (reference sequence). The V and J ends lost 4 bases and 4 bases respectively, with 11 bases between them. This CDR3 reads CAWNRRGYNEQFF. In DNA, the CDR3 is TGTGCCTGGAACCGGCGTGGGTACAATGAGCAGTTCTTC.

The chain carries TRBV10-3 and TRBJ2-7; no clear D. The germline CDR1 and CDR2 sequences are ENHRY and SYGVKD. The CDR3 is 13 amino acids. V lost 4 bases and J 2 bases, leaving 9 bases between the germline ends. The CDR3: CAISVEATYEQYF. The CDR3 DNA reads as TGTGCCATCAGTGTAGAGGCCACCTACGAGCAGTACTTC.

The chain uses TRBV4-2 and TRBJ2-5; 7 bases line up with TRBD2. Per germline, CDR1 LGHNA and CDR2 YNFKEQ. The CDR3 is 19 amino acids. Trimming at V came to 1 base and at J to 2 bases, leaving 16 bases not matched to a gene. The CDR3 DNA follows: TGTGCCAGCAGCCAAGTTCTGAGTTTGGACGGGGGAGGGCAAGAGACCCAGTACTTC. This gives the protein CASSQVLSLDGGGQETQYF.

The chain employs TRBV13 and TRBJ1-3; D is ambiguous. Germline V gene data show CDR1 as PRHDT and CDR2 as FYEKMQ (reference sequence). Trimming removed 3 bases from V and 0 bases from J, with 9 bases in between. There are 15 residues in the CDR3. The CDR3 here is CASSFPGISGNTIYF. The CDR3, as DNA: TGTGCCAGCAGCTTTCCAGGAATCTCTGGAAACACCATATATTTT.

This clone was counted ten times or more. J is TRBJ1-5 and V is TRBV28; D gene unclear. In germline, CDR1 is MDHEN, CDR2 SYDVKM. This CDR3 region has 14 residues. V lost 7 bases and J lost 3, with 13 bases in between. CDR3 nucleotide sequence: TGTGCCAGCACCTCGGATCAGAACAATCAGCCCCAGCATTTT. It encodes CASTSDQNNQPQHF. The full variable domain, with the rest looked up from reference TRBV28 and TRBJ1-5, is DVKVTQSSRYLVKRTGEKVFLECVQDMDHENMFWYRQDPGLGLRLIYFSYDVKMKEKGDIPEGYSVSREKKERFSLILESASTNQTSMYLCASTSDQNNQPQHFGDGTRLSIL.

The chain carries TRBV7-9 and TRBJ1-1, with D unclear. This CDR3 has 10 residues. The V gene's germline CDR1 is SEHNR and CDR2 FQNEAQ (reference sequence). The CDR3 DNA sequence: TGTACCCAGAGGGACACTGAAGCTTTCTTT. This codes for CTQRDTEAFF.

V gene TRBV6-1 combines with J gene TRBJ1-5; D might be TRBD1 (6 bases). The CDR3 totals 17 residues. Germline V CDR1 and CDR2: MNHNS, SASEGT. V lost 2 bases, J lost 4 bases, and 18 bases lay in between. CDR3 nucleotide sequence: TGTGCCAGCAGTGAACAGGGCAGGGGAGGAGGAAATCAGCCCCAGCATTTT. Protein: CASSEQGRGGGNQPQHF.

The genes are TRBV7-2 and TRBJ2-7; D remains unclear. The V end lost 6 bases, the J end lost 4 bases, and 10 bases lay between the germline ends. The CDR3 contains 12 residues. CDR1 and CDR2 from the germline V gene are SGHTA and FQGNSA. The CDR3 DNA follows: TGTGCCAGCAGTTCCCCCGGGTACGAGCAGTACTTC. Its protein is CASSSPGYEQYF. The entire variable domain, with the rest obtained from reference TRBV7-2 and TRBJ2-7, is as follows: GAGVSQSPSNKVTEKGKDVELRCDPISGHTALYWYRQSLGQGLEFLIYFQGNSAPDKSGLPSDRFSAERTGGSVSTLTIQRTQQEDSAVYLCASSSPGYEQYFGPGTRLTVT.

This rearrangement joins TRBV7-9 to TRBJ2-7, with TRBD1 matching over 8 bases. The CDR3 runs 14 residues. The V segment lost 3 bases and the J segment 3 bases; nucleotides outside the gene matches: 4. Looked up from germline, CDR1 is SEHNR and CDR2 is FQNEAQ (reference sequence). In DNA, the CDR3 is TGTGCCAGCAGCTTTGACAGGGGTCTCTACGAGCAGTACTTC. Translating it yields CASSFDRGLYEQYF.

The chain is built from TRBV9 and TRBJ2-3, with no clear D. V lost 6 bases and J lost 0, with 11 bases in between. The germline V gene encodes CDR1 SGDLS and CDR2 YYNGEE. The CDR3 spans 14 residues. CDR3 sequence: CASIPHQSTDTQYF. As DNA, the CDR3 is TGTGCCAGCATCCCTCATCAGAGCACAGATACGCAGTATTTT.

This clone was found once. The J gene is TRBJ2-1, the V gene TRBV29-1; 8 bases align to TRBD2. This CDR3 is 17 amino acids long. Trimming at V came to 7 bases and at J to 0 bases, leaving 14 bases not matched to a gene. Per the germline V gene, CDR1 is SQVTM and CDR2 is ANQGSEA. The CDR3 DNA is TGCAGCGCCCCAACAGGGCTAGCGGGCGTCTCCTACAATGAGCAGTTCTTC. It encodes CSAPTGLAGVSYNEQFF.

This sequence joins TRBV7-2 and TRBJ1-3; D is uncertain. The CDR3 spans 12 residues. V was shortened by 4 bases and J by 5 bases, with 6 bases between the two germline ends. The germline CDR1 and CDR2 sequences are SGHTA and FQGNSA. The CDR3 region has the DNA TGTGCCAGCAGCTCAAACAGAAACACCATATATTTT. Translated: CASSSNRNTIYF. The full variable domain, completed using reference TRBV7-2 and TRBJ1-3, is GAGVSQSPSNKVTEKGKDVELRCDPISGHTALYWYRQSLGQGLEFLIYFQGNSAPDKSGLPSDRFSAERTGGSVSTLTIQRTQQEDSAVYLCASSSNRNTIYFGEGSWLTVV.

The chain couples TRBV19 to TRBJ1-6, with TRBD1 as a possible D gene (5 bases). V dropped 0 bases and J dropped 5 bases, with 8 bases sitting between them. CDR1 LNHDA and CDR2 SQIVND come from the germline V gene (reference sequence). The CDR3 is 15 amino acids. The CDR3 spells CASSIDPTDNSPLHF. In DNA, the CDR3 is TGTGCCAGTAGTATAGACCCGACAGATAATTCACCCCTCCACTTT.